The clone carrying this T cell receptor (beta chain) was counted at least ten times. Its antigen remains unknown. This sample is part of a study of CD8 T cells in ankylosing spondylitis. Regarding the study as a whole: Seven or eight highly homologous variants made up a TCR beta motif, and this motif appeared characteristic of ankylosing spondylitis blood.

Each CDR3 protein is one row after TCRdb ran MiXCR on the 5' RACE reads. The repertoire includes some 220,000 distinct CDR3 sequences, 5.5% to 7.5% of them detected once, and around 14% sits in the top ten. V shed 5 bases and J shed 1 base, with 13 bases lying between them. Germline CDR1 reads MGHRA; CDR2 reads YSYEKL. The CDR3 runs to 15 residues. Sequencing used blood, either unsorted or a sorted T cell fraction (not recorded which). The chain employs TRBV4-1 and TRBJ2-3; the D is unclear. This sequence was found in a male donor with ankylosing spondylitis. CDR3 sequence: CASSYTPSGTDTQYF. CDR3 coding DNA: TGCGCCAGCAGCTATACTCCCAGTGGCACAGATACGCAGTATTTT.